This T cell receptor beta chain emerged from a study of blood T cell repertoires in COVID-19 (dated by TCRdb to between 2020 and 2021). Background on the whole study: Collaborator samples came from the United States, Italy and Spain and covered acute and convalescent phases of COVID-19. Nearly every sample came with metadata listing a de-identified subject ID, COVID-19 status, age in years and sex. The dataset comprised deeply sampled blood TCRbeta repertoires from subjects exposed to, actively infected with, or recovered from COVID-19. Where available, HLA class I and class II types were obtained from metadata supplied by the sample provider rather than from assay-based typing. The prospective study material was composed of cDNA or gDNA derived from T cells, B-cell-depleted T cells, or PBMCs. The samples were drawn from two sources: the first 160 participants of the ongoing ImmuneRACE study, and 950 to 1,500 subjects contributed by 6 global collaborators. The repertoires were released in a freely available public database intended as a resource for research on the immune response to SARS-CoV-2.

Broader findings and caveats from the paper: The amount of clinical and demographic metadata varied by source and participant and was provided uncurated.

TCRbeta CDR3 regions were amplified from genomic DNA using the immunoSEQ Assay, a bias-controlled multiplex PCR. In the authors' own workflow: Nucleated cell counts per sample were estimated from amplification of reference gene primers within the assay. To quantify the absolute abundance of each unique TCRbeta CDR3 rearrangement, sequence reads were collapsed and filtered. For each sample, productive Simpson clonality was calculated as the square root of Simpson's diversity index across productive rearrangements. In TCRdb, the immuneACCESS table is reduced to in-frame sequences with V and J assigned. These tables do not hold every clone; where another copy was compared, an unresolved V gene accounts for under half, and the others remain unexplained. V and J calls and clone size are as listed in that table; D and trimming were resolved from the DNA. The sample profile shows around 230,000 clones; 75% to 85% of them were found once. The top ten clonotypes cover 5.1% of the sample.

At one collaborating source in Seattle, patients were enrolled during active infection and were followed longitudinally through the course of disease. The collaborating institutions used their own protocols to collect whole blood in K2EDTA tubes. Collaborator samples were shipped for TCRbeta analysis as frozen whole blood, isolated PBMCs, or DNA extracted from either sample type. This clone has just one count. What antigen it recognizes has not been identified. The input lacks base qualities; no much larger clone sits a single base away. Sequenced: peripheral blood. This receptor was obtained from a middle-aged man with COVID-19, enrolled during active disease.

The CDR3 protein is CASSLSTGEQYF. Read as DNA, the sequence is TGTGCCAGCAGCTTAAGTACGGGAGAGCAGTACTTC. The rearranged chain carries TRBV7-6 and TRBJ2-7, with a tentative D gene TRBD2 over 5 matching bases. V is reduced by 2 bases and J by 7 bases, leaving a spacing of 9 bases between them. The germline V gene sets CDR1 to SGHVS and CDR2 to FNYEAQ. From the cysteine up to the phenylalanine, the CDR3 has a length of 12 residues. The sequence is cut down to CDR3 DNA, 36 bases in frame from base 1.